This entry features one TCR beta chain sequence. Its antigen is not known. Positively selected for CCR7, the CD45RO-negative cells used as naive CD8 cells excluded terminally differentiated effector memory CD45RA+ cells. In the original analysis: Junction-only immunoSEQ sequences carried no quality scores, so filtering differed. The data were produced by immunoSEQ multiplex PCR, yet TCRdb's version contains in-frame clones alone and is incomplete. The DNA gave D and trimming, while V, J and clone size come from that table. The sample consists of about 750,000 clones, over 90% of them appearing once. This sample stems from a study of shared clonotypes between healthy human individuals. Study-level results: Richness estimates generally favored naive over memory subsets. Limited genetic and exposure-history diversity came from having few donors. The study sampled only blood, and tissue repertoires likely differ.

Germline V gene lookup returns CDR1 MNHEY and CDR2 SMNVEV (reference sequence). CDR3 length: 14 amino acids. V lost 3 bases and J 4 bases, leaving 13 bases between the germline ends. This chain links TRBV27 with TRBJ2-7; D might be TRBD1 (6 bases). The source is a man under 40 in good health. Sequencing input: naive CD8+ T cells sorted from blood. In nucleotides, the CDR3 is TGTGCCAGCAGTTTTACAGGGTTAGGGTACGAGCAGTACTTC. Its protein product is CASSFTGLGYEQYF.